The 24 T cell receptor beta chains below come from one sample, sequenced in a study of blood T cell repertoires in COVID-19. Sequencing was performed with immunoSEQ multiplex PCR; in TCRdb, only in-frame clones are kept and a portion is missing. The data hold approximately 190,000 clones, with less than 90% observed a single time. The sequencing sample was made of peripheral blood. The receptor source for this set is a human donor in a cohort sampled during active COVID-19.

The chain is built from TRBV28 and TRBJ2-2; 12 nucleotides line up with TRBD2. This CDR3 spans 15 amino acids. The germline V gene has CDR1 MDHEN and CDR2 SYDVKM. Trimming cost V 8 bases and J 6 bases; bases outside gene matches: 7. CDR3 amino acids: CASRSSGRGSGELFF. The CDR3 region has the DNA TGTGCCAGCCGCTCTAGCGGGAGGGGGTCCGGGGAGCTGTTTTTT.

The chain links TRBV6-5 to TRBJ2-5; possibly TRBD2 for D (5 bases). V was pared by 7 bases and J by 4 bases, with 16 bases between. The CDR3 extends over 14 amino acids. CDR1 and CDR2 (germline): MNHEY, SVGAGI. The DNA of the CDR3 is TGTGCCAGCATCAAGGTCGGGGTAGGAGAGACCCAGTACTTC. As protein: CASIKVGVGETQYF.

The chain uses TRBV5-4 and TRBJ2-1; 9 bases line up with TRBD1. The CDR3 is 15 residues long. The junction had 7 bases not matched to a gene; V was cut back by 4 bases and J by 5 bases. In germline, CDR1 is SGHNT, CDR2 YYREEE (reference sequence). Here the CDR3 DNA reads TGTGCCAGCAGCCTCGGGACAGGGCTACACAATGAGCAGTTCTTC. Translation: CASSLGTGLHNEQFF. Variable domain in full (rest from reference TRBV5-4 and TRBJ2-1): ETGVTQSPTHLIKTRGQQVTLRCSSQSGHNTVSWYQQALGQGPQFIFQYYREEENGRGNFPPRFSGLQFPNYSSELNVNALELDDSALYLCASSLGTGLHNEQFFGPGTRLTVL.

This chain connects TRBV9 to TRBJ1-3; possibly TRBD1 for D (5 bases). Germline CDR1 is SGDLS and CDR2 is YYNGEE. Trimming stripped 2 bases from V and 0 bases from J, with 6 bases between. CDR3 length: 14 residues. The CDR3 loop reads CASSVDSSGNTIYF. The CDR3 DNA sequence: TGTGCCAGCAGCGTCGACAGCTCTGGAAACACCATATATTTT.

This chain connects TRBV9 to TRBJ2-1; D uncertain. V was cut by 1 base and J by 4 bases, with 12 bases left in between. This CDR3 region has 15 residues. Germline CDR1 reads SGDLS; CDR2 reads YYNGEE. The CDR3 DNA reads TGTGCCAGCAGCGTATTAAGTACTCCATACAATGAGCAGTTCTTC. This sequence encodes CASSVLSTPYNEQFF.

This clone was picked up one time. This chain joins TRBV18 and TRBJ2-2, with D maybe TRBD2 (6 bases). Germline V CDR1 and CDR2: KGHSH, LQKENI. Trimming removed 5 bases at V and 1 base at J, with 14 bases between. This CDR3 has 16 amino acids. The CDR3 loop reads CASSGTQAGNTGELFF. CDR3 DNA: TGTGCCAGCTCAGGAACCCAAGCGGGGAACACCGGGGAGCTGTTTTTT.

The CDR3 DNA reads TGTGCCAGCTCACCACTCCAGTTGGACACTGAAGCTTTCTTT. Its protein product is CASSPLQLDTEAFF. V usage is TRBV18 and J usage is TRBJ1-1; D gene ambiguous. CDR3 size: 14 residues. V was trimmed by 1 base and J by 3 bases, leaving 9 bases between them. Germline loops: CDR1 KGHSH, CDR2 LQKENI.

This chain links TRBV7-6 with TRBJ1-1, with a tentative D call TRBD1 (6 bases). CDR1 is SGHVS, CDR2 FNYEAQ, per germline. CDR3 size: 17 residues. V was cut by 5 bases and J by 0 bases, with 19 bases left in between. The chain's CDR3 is CASSRGSGGGMNTEAFF. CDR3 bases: TGTGCCAGCAGCCGCGGGAGCGGGGGCGGAATGAACACTGAAGCTTTCTTT.

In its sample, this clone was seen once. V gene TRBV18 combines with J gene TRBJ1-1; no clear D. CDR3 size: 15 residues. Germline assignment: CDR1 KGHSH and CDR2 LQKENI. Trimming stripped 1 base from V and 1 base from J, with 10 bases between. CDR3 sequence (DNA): TGTGCCAGCTCACCACTCGTGGGGAGGAACACTGAAGCTTTCTTT. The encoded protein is CASSPLVGRNTEAFF.

CDR3: CASSFQGDYGYTF. CDR3 bases: TGTGCCAGCAGTTTTCAAGGGGACTATGGCTACACCTTC. This chain uses TRBV12-3 or TRBV12-4 with TRBJ1-2, with D perhaps matching TRBD1 (5 bases). CDR3 size: 13 residues. V dropped 3 bases and J dropped 3 bases, with 8 bases sitting between them.

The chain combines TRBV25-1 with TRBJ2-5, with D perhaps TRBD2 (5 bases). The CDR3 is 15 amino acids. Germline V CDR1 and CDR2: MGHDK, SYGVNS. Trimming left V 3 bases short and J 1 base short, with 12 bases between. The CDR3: CASSDGELFQETQYF. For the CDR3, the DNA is TGTGCCAGCAGTGATGGGGAGCTATTCCAAGAGACCCAGTACTTC.

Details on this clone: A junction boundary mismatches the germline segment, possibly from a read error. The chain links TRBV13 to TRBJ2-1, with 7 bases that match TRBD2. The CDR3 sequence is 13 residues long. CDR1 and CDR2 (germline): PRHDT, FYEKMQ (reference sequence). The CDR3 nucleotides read TGTGCCAGCAGCGTAGGGACTACTAGTAAGCAGTTCTTC. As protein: CASSVGTTSKQFF.

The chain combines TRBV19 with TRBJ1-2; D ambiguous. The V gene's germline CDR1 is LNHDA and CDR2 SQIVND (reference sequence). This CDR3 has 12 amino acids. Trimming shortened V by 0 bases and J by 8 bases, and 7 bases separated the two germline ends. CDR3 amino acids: CASSIDLFGYTF. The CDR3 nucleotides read TGTGCCAGTAGTATAGATCTATTCGGCTACACCTTC.

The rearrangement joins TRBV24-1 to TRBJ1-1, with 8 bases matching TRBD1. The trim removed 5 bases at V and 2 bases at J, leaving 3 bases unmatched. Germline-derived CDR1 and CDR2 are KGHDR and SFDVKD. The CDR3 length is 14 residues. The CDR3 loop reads CATSGTGGNTEAFF. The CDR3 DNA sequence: TGTGCCACCAGTGGAACAGGGGGTAACACTGAAGCTTTCTTT.

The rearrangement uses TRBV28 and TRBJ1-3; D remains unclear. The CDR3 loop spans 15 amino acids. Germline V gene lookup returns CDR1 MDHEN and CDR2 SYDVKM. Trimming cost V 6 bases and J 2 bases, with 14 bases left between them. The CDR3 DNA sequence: TGTGCCAGCAGCTCCGGGTCGCTGGCTGGAAACACCATATATTTT. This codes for CASSSGSLAGNTIYF.

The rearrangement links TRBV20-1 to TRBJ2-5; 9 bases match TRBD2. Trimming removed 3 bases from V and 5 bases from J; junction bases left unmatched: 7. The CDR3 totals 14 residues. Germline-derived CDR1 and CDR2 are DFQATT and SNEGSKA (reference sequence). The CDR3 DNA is TGCAGTGCTAGTGCCAGCGGGGGGCGGGAGACCCAGTACTTC. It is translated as CSASASGGRETQYF.

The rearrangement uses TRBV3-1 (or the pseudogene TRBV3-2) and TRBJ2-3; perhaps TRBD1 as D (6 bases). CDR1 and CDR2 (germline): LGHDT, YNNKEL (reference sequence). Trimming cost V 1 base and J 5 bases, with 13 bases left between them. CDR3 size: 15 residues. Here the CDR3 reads CASSQGPEGVDTQYF. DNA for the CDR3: TGTGCCAGCAGCCAAGGGCCCGAGGGGGTAGATACGCAGTATTTT.

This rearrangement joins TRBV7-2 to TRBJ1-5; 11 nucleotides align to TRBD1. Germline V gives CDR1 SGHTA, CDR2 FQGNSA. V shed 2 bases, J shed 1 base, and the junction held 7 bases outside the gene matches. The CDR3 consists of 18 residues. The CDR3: CASSLYGQGAGSNQPQHF. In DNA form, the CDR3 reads TGTGCCAGCAGCTTATATGGACAGGGGGCCGGCAGCAATCAGCCCCAGCATTTT.

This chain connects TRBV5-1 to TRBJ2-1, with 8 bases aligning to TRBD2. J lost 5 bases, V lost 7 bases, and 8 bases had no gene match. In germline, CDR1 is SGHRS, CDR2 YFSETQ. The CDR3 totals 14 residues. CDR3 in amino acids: CASSDTGLDNEQFF. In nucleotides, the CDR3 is TGCGCCAGCTCAGACACGGGACTAGACAATGAGCAGTTCTTC.

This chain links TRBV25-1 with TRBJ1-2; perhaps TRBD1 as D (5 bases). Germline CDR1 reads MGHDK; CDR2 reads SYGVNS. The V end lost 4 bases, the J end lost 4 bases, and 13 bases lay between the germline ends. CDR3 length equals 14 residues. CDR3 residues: CASSGPDRFYGYTF. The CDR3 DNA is TGTGCCAGCAGTGGCCCCGACAGATTCTATGGCTACACCTTC.

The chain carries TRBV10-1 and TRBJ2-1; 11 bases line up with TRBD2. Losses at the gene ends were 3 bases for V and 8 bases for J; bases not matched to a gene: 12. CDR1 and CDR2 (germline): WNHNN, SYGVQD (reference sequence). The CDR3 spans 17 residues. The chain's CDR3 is CASSERTSGFFGDEQFF. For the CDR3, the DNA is TGCGCCAGCAGTGAACGGACTAGCGGGTTCTTCGGGGATGAGCAGTTCTTC.

CDR3 sequence reads: CASSLRQGASGELFF. The CDR3 DNA is TGCGCCAGCAGCTTGCGGCAGGGGGCTTCCGGGGAGCTGTTTTTT. The V call is TRBV5-1, the J call TRBJ2-2, with 8 nucleotides matching TRBD1. There are 15 residues in the CDR3. J lost 6 bases, V lost 1 base, and 5 bases had no gene match. Germline assignment: CDR1 SGHRS and CDR2 YFSETQ.

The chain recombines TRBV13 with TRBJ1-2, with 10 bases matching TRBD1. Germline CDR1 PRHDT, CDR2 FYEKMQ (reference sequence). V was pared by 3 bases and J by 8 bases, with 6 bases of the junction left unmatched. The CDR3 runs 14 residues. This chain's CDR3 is CASSFTGTGDGYTF. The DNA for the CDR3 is TGTGCCAGCAGCTTTACCGGGACAGGGGACGGCTACACCTTC.

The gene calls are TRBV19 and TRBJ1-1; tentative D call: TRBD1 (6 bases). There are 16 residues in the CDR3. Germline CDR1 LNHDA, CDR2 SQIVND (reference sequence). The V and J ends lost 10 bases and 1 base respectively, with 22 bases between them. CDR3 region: CATRRGGRTRNTEAFF. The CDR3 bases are TGTGCCACAAGAAGGGGGGGCCGCACTAGGAACACTGAAGCTTTCTTT.